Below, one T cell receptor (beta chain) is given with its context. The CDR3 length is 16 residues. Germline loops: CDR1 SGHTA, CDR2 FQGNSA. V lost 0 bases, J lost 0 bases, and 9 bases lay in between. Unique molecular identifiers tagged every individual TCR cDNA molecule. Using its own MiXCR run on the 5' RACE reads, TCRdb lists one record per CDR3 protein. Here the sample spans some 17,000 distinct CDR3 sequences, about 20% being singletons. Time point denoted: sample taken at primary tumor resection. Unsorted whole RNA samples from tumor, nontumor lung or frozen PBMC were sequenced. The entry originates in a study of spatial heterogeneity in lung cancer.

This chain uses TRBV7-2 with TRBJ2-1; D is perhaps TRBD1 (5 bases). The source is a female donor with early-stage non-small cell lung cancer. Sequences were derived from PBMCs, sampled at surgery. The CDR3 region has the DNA TGTGCCAGCAGCTTAGCTGCCGACAGCTCCTACAATGAGCAGTTCTTC. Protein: CASSLAADSSYNEQFF. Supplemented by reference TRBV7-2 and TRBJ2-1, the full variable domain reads GAGVSQSPSNKVTEKGKDVELRCDPISGHTALYWYRQSLGQGLEFLIYFQGNSAPDKSGLPSDRFSAERTGGSVSTLTIQRTQQEDSAVYLCASSLAADSSYNEQFFGPGTRLTVL.